This T cell receptor (beta chain) was sequenced for a study of blood T cell repertoires in COVID-19. Study overall: Samples taken during acute and convalescent COVID-19 were collected in the United States, Italy and Spain. PBMCs, B-cell-depleted T cells, or T cells were the source of the cDNA or gDNA that made up the material.

CDR1 and CDR2 (germline): MNHNS, SASEGT. J was trimmed by 13 bases and V by 2 bases; bases with no gene match: 11. The CDR3 extends over 14 amino acids. In the authors' methods: Reference gene primer amplification gave nucleated cell count estimates. The repertoire was sequenced with immunoSEQ multiplex PCR; TCRdb's copy has only in-frame clones and lacks some. V, J and clone size were drawn from that table, and D and trimming were deduced from the DNA. Of about 76,000 clones in the sample, approximately 86% were seen once. The clonotype originates from a human donor in a cohort sampled during active COVID-19. This sequence joins TRBV6-1 and TRBJ2-1; TRBD1 agrees at 7 bases. The sequencing sample was made of peripheral blood. The CDR3 loop is CASSERQGLPSQFF. In DNA, the CDR3 is TGTGCCAGCAGTGAAAGACAGGGTCTCCCGTCCCAGTTCTTC.